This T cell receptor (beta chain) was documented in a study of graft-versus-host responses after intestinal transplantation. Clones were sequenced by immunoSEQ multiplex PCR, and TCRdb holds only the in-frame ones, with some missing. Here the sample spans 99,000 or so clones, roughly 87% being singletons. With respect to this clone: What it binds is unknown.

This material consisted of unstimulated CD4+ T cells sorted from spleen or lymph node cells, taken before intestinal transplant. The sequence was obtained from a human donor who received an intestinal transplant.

CDR3 DNA sequence: TGTGCCAGCAGTTGGTACAGGGGAGGCTCCTACGAGCAGTACTTC. This codes for CASSWYRGGSYEQYF. The rearrangement links TRBV6-6 to TRBJ2-7, with D maybe TRBD1 (7 bases). The CDR3 loop spans 15 amino acids. CDR1 and CDR2 from the germline V gene are MNHNY and SVGAGI (reference sequence). V was cut by 4 bases and J by 0 bases, with 13 bases left in between.